These T cell receptor beta chains were read from a single sample in a study of blood T cell repertoires in COVID-19. The table came from immunoSEQ multiplex PCR; TCRdb's copy has only in-frame clones and leaves some out. The sample shows 100,000 to 150,000 clones, 70% to 75% of them seen only once. The material sequenced was peripheral blood. The origin of the receptors is a man older than 75 with COVID-19, enrolled during active disease. Both conserved end residues are part of each CDR3. The order of the fields is clone size, J gene, D gene, V gene, CDR3 DNA, CDR3 protein. D genes are given only for firm matches. The size field is filled for only some rows; it gives once, few, many or a size class.

abundance: .
j_gene: TRBJ1-6
d_gene: .
v_gene: TRBV15
CDR3nt: TGTGCCACCAGCAAGAGCGGAAATTCACCCCTCCACTTT
CDR3aa: CATSKSGNSPLHF

abundance: .
j_gene: TRBJ2-4
d_gene: .
v_gene: TRBV5-1
CDR3nt: TGCGCCAGCAGCTTCTCTGTGGGAGGCAAAAACATTCAGTACTTC
CDR3aa: CASSFSVGGKNIQYF

abundance: .
j_gene: TRBJ2-1
d_gene: TRBD2
v_gene: TRBV10-3
CDR3nt: TGTGCCATCAGTGAGTCGGCGGGGAGGGCCACCCAGGGCTCCTACAATGAGCAGTTCTTC
CDR3aa: CAISESAGRATQGSYNEQFF

abundance: .
j_gene: TRBJ2-1
d_gene: .
v_gene: TRBV6-5
CDR3nt: TGTGCCAGCAGTTACACGATCAGCTCCTACAATGAGCAGTTCTTC
CDR3aa: CASSYTISSYNEQFF

abundance: once
j_gene: TRBJ2-2
d_gene: .
v_gene: TRBV6-5
CDR3nt: TGTGCCAGCAGTTTTGGTATTGCAGCGAACACCGGGGAGCTGTTTTTT
CDR3aa: CASSFGIAANTGELFF

abundance: .
j_gene: TRBJ1-6
d_gene: .
v_gene: TRBV28
CDR3nt: TGTGCCAGCAGTCCGTTGGGGGGAATTGGGAATTCACCCCTCCACTTT
CDR3aa: CASSPLGGIGNSPLHF

abundance: .
j_gene: TRBJ2-1
d_gene: .
v_gene: TRBV11-3
CDR3nt: TGTGCCAGCAGCTCCAGAGGCGGGGCCTACAATGAGCAGTTCTTC
CDR3aa: CASSSRGGAYNEQFF

abundance: .
j_gene: TRBJ2-5
d_gene: .
v_gene: TRBV11-2
CDR3nt: TGTGCCAGCAGCTTAGAGACGGGGGTGGGAGAGACCCAGTACTTC
CDR3aa: CASSLETGVGETQYF

abundance: .
j_gene: TRBJ1-1
d_gene: .
v_gene: TRBV18
CDR3nt: TGTGCCAGCTCACCAGATCAAGGGTCGGGAACTGAAGCTTTCTTT
CDR3aa: CASSPDQGSGTEAFF

abundance: .
j_gene: TRBJ1-2
d_gene: .
v_gene: TRBV25-1
CDR3nt: TGTGCCAGCAGTAGCCCTGGAGGGGCGAAGAGCTACACCTTC
CDR3aa: CASSSPGGAKSYTF

abundance: .
j_gene: TRBJ1-1
d_gene: .
v_gene: TRBV20-1
CDR3nt: TGCAGTGCTAGTTCCGGCACTGAAGCTTTCTTT
CDR3aa: CSASSGTEAFF

abundance: .
j_gene: TRBJ2-1
d_gene: .
v_gene: TRBV19
CDR3nt: TGTGCCAGTAGTGTCAGGGGTGGTGAGCAGTTCTTC
CDR3aa: CASSVRGGEQFF

abundance: .
j_gene: TRBJ2-7
d_gene: .
v_gene: TRBV30
CDR3nt: TGTGCCTGGAGTGTAGGGGGACCGTACGAGCAGTACTTC
CDR3aa: CAWSVGGPYEQYF

abundance: .
j_gene: TRBJ2-7
d_gene: .
v_gene: TRBV6-1
CDR3nt: TGTGCCAGCAGTGCAAAAACCCCTATTGGGGCGCCCATGGCCCGCGAGCAGTACTTC
CDR3aa: CASSAKTPIGAPMAREQYF

abundance: .
j_gene: TRBJ1-4
d_gene: .
v_gene: TRBV5-1
CDR3nt: TGCGCCAGCAGCCCCTCGGCAACTAATGAAAAACTGTTTTTT
CDR3aa: CASSPSATNEKLFF

abundance: .
j_gene: TRBJ2-3
d_gene: .
v_gene: TRBV7-2
CDR3nt: TGTGCCAGCAGCACCGGACTGAGCACAGATACGCAGTATTTT
CDR3aa: CASSTGLSTDTQYF

abundance: .
j_gene: TRBJ2-2
d_gene: .
v_gene: TRBV6-5
CDR3nt: TGTGCCAGCAGTTACGGGGCGACCGGGGAGCTGTTTTTT
CDR3aa: CASSYGATGELFF

abundance: .
j_gene: TRBJ1-1
d_gene: TRBD1
v_gene: TRBV3-1/TRBV3-2
CDR3nt: TGTGCCAGCAGCCAATTAGGGACAGGGCACACTGAAGCTTTCTTT
CDR3aa: CASSQLGTGHTEAFF

abundance: .
j_gene: TRBJ2-5
d_gene: TRBD2
v_gene: TRBV19
CDR3nt: TGTGCCAGTAGACCTGGACTAGCGGGTCAAGAGACCCAGTACTTC
CDR3aa: CASRPGLAGQETQYF

abundance: few
j_gene: TRBJ2-2
d_gene: TRBD1
v_gene: TRBV5-4
CDR3nt: TGTGCCAGCAGCGGACAGGGTTGGAACACCGGGGAGCTGTTTTTT
CDR3aa: CASSGQGWNTGELFF

abundance: .
j_gene: TRBJ1-1
d_gene: .
v_gene: TRBV5-8
CDR3nt: TGTGCCAGCAGCTTGGTAGCGTTGGAGGTCACTGAAGCTTTCTTT
CDR3aa: CASSLVALEVTEAFF

abundance: .
j_gene: TRBJ1-5
d_gene: TRBD1
v_gene: TRBV7-9
CDR3nt: TGTGCCAGCAGCTGGACAGGGGCCAATCAGCCCCAGCATTTT
CDR3aa: CASSWTGANQPQHF

abundance: few
j_gene: TRBJ2-7
d_gene: .
v_gene: TRBV5-4
CDR3nt: TGTGCCAGCAGCTCCCTAGCGAACCCAAAAGGGGAGCAGTACTTC
CDR3aa: CASSSLANPKGEQYF

abundance: .
j_gene: TRBJ2-7
d_gene: .
v_gene: TRBV28
CDR3nt: TGTGCCAGCAGTTCCCCGGCTAGCACCTACGAGCAGTACTTC
CDR3aa: CASSSPASTYEQYF

abundance: .
j_gene: TRBJ1-6
d_gene: TRBD1
v_gene: TRBV5-1
CDR3nt: TGCGCCAGCAGCTCGTCTTGGACAGGGAATTCACCCCTCCACTTT
CDR3aa: CASSSSWTGNSPLHF

abundance: few
j_gene: TRBJ2-3
d_gene: TRBD2
v_gene: TRBV28
CDR3nt: TGTGCCAGCAGTTTCCTCGCGGGAGTGGCAGATACGCAGTATTTT
CDR3aa: CASSFLAGVADTQYF

abundance: .
j_gene: TRBJ1-1
d_gene: TRBD1
v_gene: TRBV7-3
CDR3nt: TGTGCCAGCAGCCAGGGACAGGGAAGCACTGAAGCTTTCTTT
CDR3aa: CASSQGQGSTEAFF

abundance: .
j_gene: TRBJ1-2
d_gene: .
v_gene: TRBV12-3/TRBV12-4
CDR3nt: TGTGCCAGCAGTTTGCTCTCTAGCTATGGCTACACCTTC
CDR3aa: CASSLLSSYGYTF

abundance: .
j_gene: TRBJ2-6
d_gene: .
v_gene: TRBV7-9
CDR3nt: TGTGCCAGCAGCTACCGAGGCTCTGGGGCCAACGTCCTGACTTTC
CDR3aa: CASSYRGSGANVLTF

abundance: .
j_gene: TRBJ1-1
d_gene: TRBD1
v_gene: TRBV3-1/TRBV3-2
CDR3nt: TGTGCCAGCAGCCAAGTAGTCACAGGGGGGGAAGCTTTCTTT
CDR3aa: CASSQVVTGGEAFF

abundance: .
j_gene: TRBJ2-3
d_gene: TRBD2
v_gene: TRBV4-3
CDR3nt: TGCGCCAGCAGCCAAGGGGCTAGCGGGGCAGATACGCAGTATTTT
CDR3aa: CASSQGASGADTQYF

abundance: .
j_gene: TRBJ1-2
d_gene: .
v_gene: TRBV6-5
CDR3nt: TGTGCCAGCAGTTACAAGGGGTATGGCTACACCTTC
CDR3aa: CASSYKGYGYTF

abundance: few
j_gene: TRBJ2-1
d_gene: TRBD2
v_gene: TRBV11-2
CDR3nt: TGTGCCAGCAGCTTCGAGGGGCTGGGGACTAGCGGGGTCAATGAGCAGTTCTTC
CDR3aa: CASSFEGLGTSGVNEQFF

abundance: .
j_gene: TRBJ2-7
d_gene: TRBD1
v_gene: TRBV6-5
CDR3nt: TGTGCCAGCAGTTTCTCGGGGACAGCGTACGAGCAGTACTTC
CDR3aa: CASSFSGTAYEQYF

abundance: few
j_gene: TRBJ2-2
d_gene: TRBD1
v_gene: TRBV9
CDR3nt: TGTGCCAGCAGCAATCGGACAGGGATGAGAACCGGGGAGCTGTTTTTT
CDR3aa: CASSNRTGMRTGELFF

abundance: .
j_gene: TRBJ2-7
d_gene: TRBD1
v_gene: TRBV24-1
CDR3nt: TGTGCCACCAGTGATGGGACAGCAAAGACCTTCTTC
CDR3aa: CATSDGTAKTFF

abundance: .
j_gene: TRBJ2-5
d_gene: TRBD1
v_gene: TRBV5-1
CDR3nt: TGCGCCAGCAGGACAGGGGGCCAAGAGACCCAGTACTTC
CDR3aa: CASRTGGQETQYF

abundance: .
j_gene: TRBJ2-1
d_gene: TRBD2
v_gene: TRBV9
CDR3nt: TGTGCCAGCAGCGTAGGGGGGCTAGCGGGAGTAGCTCGGTCGAATGAGCAGTTCTTC
CDR3aa: CASSVGGLAGVARSNEQFF

abundance: .
j_gene: TRBJ2-7
d_gene: TRBD2
v_gene: TRBV7-3
CDR3nt: TGTGCCAGCAGCTTGGGGGGACTAGCGGGAGCGGGCGAGCAGTACTTC
CDR3aa: CASSLGGLAGAGEQYF

abundance: .
j_gene: TRBJ2-1
d_gene: TRBD2
v_gene: TRBV5-1
CDR3nt: TGCGCCCGCGAGGGGGGGAGCGGGGGCAATGAGCAGTTCTTC
CDR3aa: CAREGGSGGNEQFF

abundance: .
j_gene: TRBJ1-5
d_gene: TRBD1
v_gene: TRBV18
CDR3nt: TGTGCCAGCTCACCGCCAGAGGGACAGGGTAACAATCAGCCCCAGCATTTT
CDR3aa: CASSPPEGQGNNQPQHF

abundance: .
j_gene: TRBJ2-3
d_gene: .
v_gene: TRBV5-1
CDR3nt: TGCGCCAGCAGCTTGGAGGGCAGGGGAATAGATACGCAGTATTTT
CDR3aa: CASSLEGRGIDTQYF

abundance: .
j_gene: TRBJ2-7
d_gene: TRBD1
v_gene: TRBV28
CDR3nt: TGTGCCAGCAGTAAACGGGACAGGGGGCTAAGGGGCGAGCAGTACTTC
CDR3aa: CASSKRDRGLRGEQYF

abundance: .
j_gene: TRBJ2-3
d_gene: .
v_gene: TRBV11-2
CDR3nt: TGTGCCAGCGGAGCTGCGGGCGTTGAAGATACGCAGTATTTT
CDR3aa: CASGAAGVEDTQYF

abundance: few
j_gene: TRBJ1-5
d_gene: TRBD1
v_gene: TRBV28
CDR3nt: TGTGCCAGCAGACCCGGACAGGGGGGGCTTGGGCAGCCCCAGCATTTT
CDR3aa: CASRPGQGGLGQPQHF

abundance: .
j_gene: TRBJ1-1
d_gene: TRBD1
v_gene: TRBV29-1
CDR3nt: TGCAGCGGCTCCCGGGACAGGGGGCTGTACACTGAAGCTTTCTTT
CDR3aa: CSGSRDRGLYTEAFF

abundance: .
j_gene: TRBJ1-6
d_gene: TRBD1
v_gene: TRBV27
CDR3nt: TGTGCCAGCAGTTTACGTCGGACAGGCCTCAATTCACCCCTCCACTTT
CDR3aa: CASSLRRTGLNSPLHF

abundance: .
j_gene: TRBJ2-1
d_gene: TRBD2
v_gene: TRBV4-3
CDR3nt: TGCGCCAGCAGCCAGGGACTAGCGGGCGGCAATGAGCAGTTCTTC
CDR3aa: CASSQGLAGGNEQFF

abundance: .
j_gene: TRBJ1-1
d_gene: TRBD1
v_gene: TRBV28
CDR3nt: TGTGCCAGCAGTTACCCGGGACAGAAAGCTTTCTTT
CDR3aa: CASSYPGQKAFF

abundance: many
j_gene: TRBJ2-1
d_gene: .
v_gene: TRBV4-3
CDR3nt: TGCGCCAGCAGCCAAGATTCGCTAGCGCCCTACAATGAGCAGTTCTTC
CDR3aa: CASSQDSLAPYNEQFF

abundance: .
j_gene: TRBJ1-6
d_gene: .
v_gene: TRBV19
CDR3nt: TGTGCCAGTAGTTCAGACTCTCCACCGTCACCCCTCCACTTT
CDR3aa: CASSSDSPPSPLHF

abundance: .
j_gene: TRBJ2-5
d_gene: .
v_gene: TRBV21-1
CDR3nt: TGTGCCAGCAGCAACTTACAGCAAGAGACCCAGTACTTC
CDR3aa: CASSNLQQETQYF

abundance: .
j_gene: TRBJ1-3
d_gene: .
v_gene: TRBV6-1
CDR3nt: TGTGCCAGCAGTGATGGGGGGTCTGGAAACACCATATATTTT
CDR3aa: CASSDGGSGNTIYF